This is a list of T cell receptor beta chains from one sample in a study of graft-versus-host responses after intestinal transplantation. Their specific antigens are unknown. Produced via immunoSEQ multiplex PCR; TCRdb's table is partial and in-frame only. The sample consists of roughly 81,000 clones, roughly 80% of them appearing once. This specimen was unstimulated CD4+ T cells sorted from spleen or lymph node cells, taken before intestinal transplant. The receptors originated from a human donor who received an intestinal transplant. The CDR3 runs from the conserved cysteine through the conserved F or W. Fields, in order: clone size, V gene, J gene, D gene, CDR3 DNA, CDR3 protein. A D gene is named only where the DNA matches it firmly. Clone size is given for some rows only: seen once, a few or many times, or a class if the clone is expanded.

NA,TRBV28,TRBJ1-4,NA,TGTGCCAGCAGTTCCTTCGGGGGGGGTAATGAAAAACTGTTTTTT,CASSSFGGGNEKLFF
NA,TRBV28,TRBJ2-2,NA,TGTGCCAGCAGTTTCCCCATCAGGGAGAACACCGGGGAGCTGTTTTTT,CASSFPIRENTGELFF
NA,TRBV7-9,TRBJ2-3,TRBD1,TGTGCCAGCAGCTCCGGGACAGGGATCACAGATACGCAGTATTTT,CASSSGTGITDTQYF
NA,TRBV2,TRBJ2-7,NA,TGTGCCAGCGCCTACCACGACGAGCAGTACTTC,CASAYHDEQYF
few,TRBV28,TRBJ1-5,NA,TGTGCCAGCACCCTCCGGGGGCAGCCCCAGCATTTT,CASTLRGQPQHF
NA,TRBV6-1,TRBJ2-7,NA,TGTGCCAGCAGTACCGGGACATGGGACTACGAGCAGTACTTC,CASSTGTWDYEQYF
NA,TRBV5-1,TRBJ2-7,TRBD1,TGCGCCAGCAGTTACGACAGGGTAGAATACGAGCAGTACTTC,CASSYDRVEYEQYF
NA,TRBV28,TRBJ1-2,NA,TGTGCCAGCAGTTCCGCAACGACAGGCTCCCGTTATGGCTACACCTTC,CASSSATTGSRYGYTF
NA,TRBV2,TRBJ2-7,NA,TGTGCCAGCATCGGAGGGCTTACCTACGAGCAGTACTTC,CASIGGLTYEQYF
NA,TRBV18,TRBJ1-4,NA,TGTGCCAGCTCACCTCGCGGGGAGGCTAATGAAAAACTGTTTTTT,CASSPRGEANEKLFF
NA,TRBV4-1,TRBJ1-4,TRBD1,TGCGCCAGCAGCCAAGATCTCGGACAGGGGGGCGTAACTAAGTTTTTT,CASSQDLGQGGVTKFF
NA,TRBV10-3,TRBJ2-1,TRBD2,TGTGCCATAAGTGCAGGACTAGCGGGAGACAAGCAGTTCTTC,CAISAGLAGDKQFF
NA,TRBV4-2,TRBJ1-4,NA,TGTGCCAGCAGCCTAGACAGGAATGAAAAACTGTTTTTT,CASSLDRNEKLFF
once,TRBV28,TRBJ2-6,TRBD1,TGTGCCAGCAGCCTGGACAGGGCTGGGGCCAACGTCCTGACTTTC,CASSLDRAGANVLTF
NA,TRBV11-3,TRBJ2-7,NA,TGTGCCAGCAGCTTAGATCTCACAGACGAGCAGTACTTC,CASSLDLTDEQYF
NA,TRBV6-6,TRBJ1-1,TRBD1,TGTGCCAGCAGCTCGGACAGGGGGGTGTGGAACACTGAAGCTTTCTTT,CASSSDRGVWNTEAFF
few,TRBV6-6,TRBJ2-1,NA,TGTGCCAGCAGTAGCGGGTACAATGAGCAGTTCTTC,CASSSGYNEQFF
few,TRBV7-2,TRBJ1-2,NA,TGTGCCAGCAGCTTGGGGCTGGGCAGTAGGTATGGCTACACCTTC,CASSLGLGSRYGYTF
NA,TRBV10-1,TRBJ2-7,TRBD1,TGCGCCAGCAGTGTCATGGGACAGGGAGTCCACGAGCAGTACTTC,CASSVMGQGVHEQYF
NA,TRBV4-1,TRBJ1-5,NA,TGCGCCAGCAGCCAAGGGCGACTCCTTCCAGGCAATCAGCCCCAGCATTTT,CASSQGRLLPGNQPQHF
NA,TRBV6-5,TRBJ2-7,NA,TGTGCCGGCTCATGGGCAGTTGCTCACGAGCAGTACTTC,CAGSWAVAHEQYF
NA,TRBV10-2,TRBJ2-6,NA,TGCGCCAGCATGGTCAGTGGGGCCAACGTCCTGACTTTC,CASMVSGANVLTF
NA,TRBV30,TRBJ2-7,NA,TGTGCCTGGAGGGGCAGGCGTGGCCAGTACTTC,CAWRGRRGQYF
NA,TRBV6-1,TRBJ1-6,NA,TGTGCCAGCAGAGAACAGGGTTGGTCACCCCTCCACTTT,CASREQGWSPLHF
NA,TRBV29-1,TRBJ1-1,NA,TGCAGCGTTGAAGATCTTGGCCAGCGGGGTATCTTT,CSVEDLGQRGIF
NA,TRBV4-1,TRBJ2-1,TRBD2,TGCGCCAGCAGCCAAGAAGCGGGGGGCCCCTACAATGAGCAGTTCTTC,CASSQEAGGPYNEQFF
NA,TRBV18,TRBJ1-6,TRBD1,TGTGCCAGCTCCGTGGGGACAGGTAATTCACCCCTCCACTTT,CASSVGTGNSPLHF
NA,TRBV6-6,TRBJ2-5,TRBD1,TGTGCCAGCAGTTACACAAGGACAGGTCGAGAGACCCAGTACTTC,CASSYTRTGRETQYF
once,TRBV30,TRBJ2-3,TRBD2,TGTGCCTGGAGTCCTTTCGGGGGGGGCACAGATACGCAGTATTTT,CAWSPFGGGTDTQYF
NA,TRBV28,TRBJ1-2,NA,TGTGCCAGCAGTCCACTAACGGGGTACAAGGGCTATGGCTACACCTTC,CASSPLTGYKGYGYTF
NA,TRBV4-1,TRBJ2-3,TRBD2,TGCGCCAGCAGCCGGGAGCGGGGAATCGGCACAGATACGCAGTATTTT,CASSRERGIGTDTQYF
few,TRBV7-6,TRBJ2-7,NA,TGTGCCAGCAGCCCTCGTCCGGGTCTAAGCTCCTACGAGCAGTACTTC,CASSPRPGLSSYEQYF
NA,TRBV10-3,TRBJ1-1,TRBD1,TGTGCCATCAGTGAGACCGGGACAGGAGGCACTGAAGCTTTCTTT,CAISETGTGGTEAFF
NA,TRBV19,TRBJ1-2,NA,TGTGCCAGTAGTATGGCCCGCCAGGGAACGGGCTACACCTTC,CASSMARQGTGYTF
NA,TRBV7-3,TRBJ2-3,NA,TGTGCCAGCAGCTTAGGCGTAGCGGGCACAGATACGCAGTATTTT,CASSLGVAGTDTQYF
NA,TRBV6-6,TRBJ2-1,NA,TGTGCCAGCACCATGGGAGTAGGACGCAATGAGCAGTTCTTC,CASTMGVGRNEQFF
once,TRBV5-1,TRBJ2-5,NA,TGCGCCAGCAGCCCCAAGACTGAGGACCAAGAGACCCAGTACTTC,CASSPKTEDQETQYF
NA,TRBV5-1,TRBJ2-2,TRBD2,TGCGCCAGCAGCCCAGTGCCCGCGGGGGGCACCGGGGAGCTGTTTTTT,CASSPVPAGGTGELFF
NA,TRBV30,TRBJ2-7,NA,TGTGCCTGGAGTCCAGTGGGGGCAACCTACGAGCAGTACTTC,CAWSPVGATYEQYF
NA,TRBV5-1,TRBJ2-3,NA,TGCGCCAGCAGCATCGACGCTTGGACTACCACAGATACGCAGTATTTT,CASSIDAWTTTDTQYF
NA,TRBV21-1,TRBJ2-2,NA,TGTGCCAGCAGCAAGGAACGGGACAGGGCCCCAACCGGGGAGCTGTTTTTT,CASSKERDRAPTGELFF
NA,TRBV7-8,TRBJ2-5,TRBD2,TGTGCCAGCAGCTTTTTGTGGGAGGGCGCAGAGACCCAGTACTTC,CASSFLWEGAETQYF
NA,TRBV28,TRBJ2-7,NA,TGTGCCAGCAGTCGGTCCAGGGTACGCTACGAGCAGTACTTC,CASSRSRVRYEQYF
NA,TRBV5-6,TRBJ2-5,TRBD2,TGTGCCAGCAGCTCACCTGGACTAGCGGTCGAGACCCAGTACTTC,CASSSPGLAVETQYF
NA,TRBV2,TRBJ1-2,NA,TGTGCCAGCAGCCTGGGACACTACTATGGCTACACCTTC,CASSLGHYYGYTF
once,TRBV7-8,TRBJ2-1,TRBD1,TGTGCCAGCAGCGAACCGGGACAGGGGAGGGATGAGCAGTTCTTC,CASSEPGQGRDEQFF
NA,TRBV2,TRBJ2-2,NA,TGTGCCAGCAGTGACAGGGATCGGAACACCGGGGAGCTGTTTTTT,CASSDRDRNTGELFF
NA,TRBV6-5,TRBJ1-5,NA,TGTGCCAGCGCAGACAGTTTTAATCAGCCCCAGCATTTT,CASADSFNQPQHF
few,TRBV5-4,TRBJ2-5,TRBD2,TGTGCCAGCAGCTTGACTAGCGGGGGAGGAGAGACCCAGTACTTC,CASSLTSGGGETQYF
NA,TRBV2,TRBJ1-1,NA,TGTGCCAGCAGTACCTATTGGAACACTGAAGCTTTCTTT,CASSTYWNTEAFF
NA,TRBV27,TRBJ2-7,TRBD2,TGTGCCAGCAGCGGACTAGTGGGAGCCTACGAGCAGTACTTC,CASSGLVGAYEQYF
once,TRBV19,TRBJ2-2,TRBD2,TGTGCCAGTAGTCATTCCCAGCGGGGGGTCGGGGAGCTGTTTTTT,CASSHSQRGVGELFF
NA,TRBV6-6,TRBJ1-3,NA,TGTGCCAGCAGTCCGGGGGTCTCTGGAAACACCATATATTTT,CASSPGVSGNTIYF
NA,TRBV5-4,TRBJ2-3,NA,TGTGCCAGCAGCTTGCAATCAGGGTCAGATACGCAGTATTTT,CASSLQSGSDTQYF
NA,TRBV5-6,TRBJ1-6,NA,TGTGCCAGCACCCATGGGACAACCCAACCCCTCCACTTT,CASTHGTTQPLHF